Here is one T cell receptor (beta chain) with its context. This CDR3 is also generated by other DNA sequences in the sample. The data stem from a study of shared clonotypes between healthy human individuals. Study summary: CD4 naive and CD4 memory each took three plates per donor, while CD8 naive took two and CD8 memory one.

Libraries were prepared by immunoSEQ multiplex PCR; TCRdb keeps only in-frame clonotypes and omits some of them. Among roughly 2.2 million clones listed, around 92% were seen once. The germline V gene has CDR1 MNHNS and CDR2 SASEGT. The ends were cut back, 6 bases at V and 1 base at J, with 5 bases in the middle. The CDR3 is made up of 12 amino acids. This sequence was found in a man aged 18 to 30 in good health. Some clones in this sample may be carry-over from other donors' samples. V and J are TRBV6-1 and TRBJ2-3; maybe TRBD2 (5 bases). Sample: naive CD4+ T cells from PBMCs. As to subset: CD45RA+ positively selected. Written as DNA, the CDR3 is TGTGCCAGCAGGCGGGGCACAGATACGCAGTATTTT. Amino acids: CASRRGTDTQYF.